The 22 T cell receptor beta chains in this list originate from one sample, sequenced in a study of shared clonotypes between healthy human individuals. Using immunoSEQ multiplex PCR, the repertoire was profiled, and TCRdb retains in-frame clones only, with some absent. Among roughly 300,000 clones, roughly 84% were seen once, and the ten largest hold about a sixth. What was sequenced was memory CD8+ T cells sorted from blood. Sample subset: CD45RO+ cells pooled with CCR7-negative TemRA cells. The receptors shown here come from a man between 18 and 35 years old in good health.

This chain connects TRBV9 to TRBJ2-3, with 7 positions matching TRBD2. Germline CDR1 is SGDLS and CDR2 is YYNGEE. The CDR3 is made up of 16 amino acids. The junction had 4 bases not matched to a gene; V was cut back by 0 bases and J by 0 bases. CDR3 in DNA: TGTGCCAGCAGCGTAGAGCTAGCGGCTAGCACAGATACGCAGTATTTT. Translation: CASSVELAASTDTQYF.

The chain recombines TRBV30 with TRBJ2-4, with a possible D match to TRBD2 (5 bases). V lost 2 bases and J lost 0, with 29 bases in between. Germline CDR1 GTSNPN, CDR2 SVGIG (reference sequence). The CDR3 sequence is 21 residues long. The chain's CDR3 is CAWSPTARTHSRGIAKNIQYF. In DNA, the CDR3 is TGTGCCTGGAGTCCGACTGCACGGACCCACAGCCGGGGTATAGCCAAAAACATTCAGTACTTC.

This chain joins TRBV6-5 and TRBJ1-6, with 7 positions matching TRBD1. The J segment lost 13 bases and the V segment lost 5 bases, leaving 11 bases of the junction unmatched. Germline lookup yields CDR1 MNHEY and CDR2 SVGAGI. The CDR3 totals 14 residues. CDR3 region: CASSTGDHRIPLHF. The CDR3 DNA follows: TGTGCCAGCAGTACAGGGGACCACCGGATTCCCCTCCACTTT.

Points on this clone: Other DNA sequences within the sample encode an identical CDR3. The chain is built from TRBV4-1 and TRBJ2-7; D is unresolved. CDR3 length equals 15 residues. The germline V gene encodes CDR1 MGHRA and CDR2 YSYEKL. Trimming cost V 1 base and J 0 bases, with 10 bases left between them. CDR3 region: CASSQVVTDSYEQYF. The DNA of the CDR3 is TGCGCCAGCAGCCAAGTAGTGACTGACTCCTACGAGCAGTACTTC.

This chain's CDR3 is CASSQVASKNIQYF. The CDR3 DNA reads as TGCGCCAGCAGCCAAGTGGCAAGCAAAAACATTCAGTACTTC. The chain recombines TRBV4-1 with TRBJ2-4; D gene unclear. CDR3 size: 14 residues. Germline V gene data show CDR1 as MGHRA and CDR2 as YSYEKL. V was pared by 1 base and J by 3 bases, with 7 bases between.

Concerning this clone: The sample contains more than one DNA sequence encoding this CDR3. V usage is TRBV6-1 and J usage is TRBJ2-7; D uncertain. V lost 1 base and J lost 3, with 4 bases in between. Germline V gene lookup returns CDR1 MNHNS and CDR2 SASEGT. This CDR3 has 12 amino acids. The CDR3: CASSEVSYEQYF. CDR3 nucleotides: TGTGCCAGCAGTGAAGTCAGCTACGAGCAGTACTTC.

The V call is TRBV7-9, the J call TRBJ1-2, with 11 bases fitting TRBD1. CDR3 length equals 14 residues. V dropped 5 bases and J dropped 6; count of bases not matched to a gene: 5. Germline V gene data show CDR1 as SEHNR and CDR2 as FQNEAQ (reference sequence). CDR3 protein: CASSLGTGGHGYTF. The CDR3 nucleotides are TGTGCCAGCAGCCTCGGGACAGGGGGACATGGCTACACCTTC. The full variable domain, completed using reference TRBV7-9 and TRBJ1-2, is DTGVSQNPRHKITKRGQNVTFRCDPISEHNRLYWYRQTLGQGPEFLTYFQNEAQLEKSRLLSDRFSAERPKGSFSTLEIQRTEQGDSAMYLCASSLGTGGHGYTFGSGTRLTVV.

The rearrangement uses TRBV5-1 and TRBJ2-1, with 10 bases aligning to TRBD2. CDR3 size: 18 residues. Losses at the gene ends were 0 bases for V and 4 bases for J; bases not matched to a gene: 10. CDR1 and CDR2 from the germline V gene are SGHRS and YFSETQ. The CDR3 sequence: CASSLGPPGTSAYNEQFF. The CDR3 DNA is TGCGCCAGCAGCTTGGGGCCCCCCGGGACTAGCGCATACAATGAGCAGTTCTTC.

Points on this clone: Its ends do not fully match the called genes, so a read error is possible. CDR3 loop: CASSTIGDRTYEQYF. Written as DNA, the CDR3 is TGTGCTAGCAGCACAATAGGGGACAGAACCTACGAGCAGTACTTC. The gene calls are TRBV7-7 and TRBJ2-7; 7 nucleotides agree with TRBD1. The CDR3 runs 15 residues. CDR1 SSHAT and CDR2 FNYEAQ come from the germline V gene (reference sequence).

CDR3 protein: CASSLSLDPNTGELFF. The CDR3 DNA follows: TGTGCCAGCAGCTTAAGCCTAGACCCGAACACCGGGGAGCTGTTTTTT. The V and J genes are TRBV5-6 and TRBJ2-2; D unclear. Germline assignment: CDR1 SGHDT and CDR2 YYEEEE. The CDR3 runs 16 residues. The ends were cut back, 2 bases at V and 0 bases at J, with 11 bases in the middle.

This rearrangement joins TRBV10-3 to TRBJ2-1; perhaps D is TRBD1 or TRBD2 (5 bases each). The CDR3 consists of 17 residues. Germline lookup yields CDR1 ENHRY and CDR2 SYGVKD. Trimming cost V 0 bases and J 5 bases, with 17 bases left between them. The CDR3 DNA follows: TGTGCCATCAGTGAGTCGACGGGGCCTAGACACCACAATGAGCAGTTCTTC. Residues: CAISESTGPRHHNEQFF.

This clone was seen more than once but under ten times. The sample has other DNA sequences that encode this CDR3 too. The V gene is TRBV6-6, the J gene TRBJ2-3; D is perhaps TRBD1 or TRBD2 (5 bases each). V was clipped by 2 bases and J by 0 bases, with 6 bases between them. The CDR3 is made up of 14 amino acids. Germline values: CDR1 MNHNY, CDR2 SVGAGI (reference sequence). The CDR3: CASSYGGSTDTQYF. DNA for the CDR3: TGTGCCAGCAGTTACGGGGGAAGCACAGATACGCAGTATTTT.

V gene TRBV18 combines with J gene TRBJ2-3, with 8 bases fitting TRBD1. The germline CDR1 and CDR2 sequences are KGHSH and LQKENI. V shed 3 bases and J 2 bases; nucleotides not matched to a gene: 16. The CDR3 has 19 amino acids. The CDR3 here is CASSPSGLMTGVLTDTQYF. CDR3 coding DNA: TGTGCCAGCTCACCCTCCGGGCTAATGACAGGGGTCCTCACAGATACGCAGTATTTT.

This clone was observed a few times. The chain carries TRBV6-1 and TRBJ2-3; TRBD1 is a possible D gene (6 bases). The germline V gene encodes CDR1 MNHNS and CDR2 SASEGT. Trimming cost V 9 bases and J 0 bases, with 10 bases left between them. This CDR3 comprises 13 residues. The chain's CDR3 is CASGQPSTDTQYF. The DNA for the CDR3 is TGTGCCAGTGGACAGCCTAGCACAGATACGCAGTATTTT.

The chain links TRBV7-2 to TRBJ1-6; weak D call: TRBD1 (6 bases). V was shortened by 0 bases and J by 4 bases, with 16 bases between the two germline ends. Germline CDR1 SGHTA, CDR2 FQGNSA. The CDR3 is 18 amino acids. CDR3 sequence (DNA): TGTGCCAGCAGCTTAGCCCTACCAGGGGTGACATATAATTCACCCCTCCACTTT. The encoded protein is CASSLALPGVTYNSPLHF.

The rearrangement uses TRBV6-5 and TRBJ2-7; TRBD2 matches at 9 bases. Germline-derived CDR1 and CDR2 are MNHEY and SVGAGI. The CDR3 loop spans 15 amino acids. V shed 4 bases, J shed 1 base, and the junction held 5 bases outside the gene matches. CDR3 residues: CASSWASGDSYEQYF. CDR3 DNA: TGTGCCAGCAGTTGGGCTAGCGGGGATTCCTACGAGCAGTACTTC.

This rearrangement joins TRBV11-2 to TRBJ2-7; D is possibly TRBD2 (5 bases). In germline, CDR1 is SGHAT, CDR2 FQNNGV. V lost 1 base, J lost 6 bases, and 7 bases lay in between. CDR3 length: 12 amino acids. The CDR3 loop is CASSLGAVEQYF. In DNA, the CDR3 is TGTGCCAGCAGCTTAGGAGCGGTCGAGCAGTACTTC.

The chain links TRBV5-1 to TRBJ2-3; no reliable D call. This CDR3 contains 14 residues. Trimming took 2 bases from V and 7 from J, leaving 14 bases between them. CDR1 is SGHRS and CDR2 is YFSETQ in the germline V gene. DNA of the CDR3: TGCGCCAGCAGCTTACCGCCGCGGTGGAATACGCAGTATTTT. This codes for CASSLPPRWNTQYF.

This clone was observed once. The chain couples TRBV30 to TRBJ1-2, with a tentative D call TRBD1 (5 bases). Germline loops: CDR1 GTSNPN, CDR2 SVGIG (reference sequence). The CDR3 runs to 15 residues. The V end lost 2 bases, the J end lost 4 bases, and 17 bases lay between the germline ends. CDR3 DNA: TGTGCCTGGAGTCTCCTCGGCCAGGGATTCTATGGCTACACCTTC. Amino acids: CAWSLLGQGFYGYTF.

The chain recombines TRBV6-5 with TRBJ2-2; possibly TRBD1 for D (5 bases). The CDR3 length is 16 residues. Germline V gene sequence: CDR1 MNHEY, CDR2 SVGAGI. V was trimmed by 2 bases and J by 10 bases, leaving 20 bases between them. The CDR3 DNA reads as TGTGCCAGCAGTTACGCGTGGGCAGGGTCTTCTGCGGAGCTGTTTTTT. Translated, it gives CASSYAWAGSSAELFF.

The rearrangement joins TRBV7-9 to TRBJ2-7; no definite D call. V was shortened by 1 base and J by 3 bases, with 7 bases between the two germline ends. This CDR3 contains 13 residues. Germline V gene sequence: CDR1 SEHNR, CDR2 FQNEAQ (reference sequence). CDR3 nucleotides: TGTGCCAGCAGCTTAGGTGACGGCTACGAGCAGTACTTC. It yields the protein CASSLGDGYEQYF.

The chain joins TRBV10-3 to TRBJ2-1; possible D gene TRBD1, 6 bases. This CDR3 comprises 15 residues. The V gene's germline CDR1 is ENHRY and CDR2 SYGVKD. The V end was cut by 8 bases, the J end by 2 bases, with 16 bases between. The DNA for the CDR3 is TGTGCCATCTCACACCCAGGGGTCCCCTACAATGAGCAGTTCTTC. Translation gives CAISHPGVPYNEQFF.